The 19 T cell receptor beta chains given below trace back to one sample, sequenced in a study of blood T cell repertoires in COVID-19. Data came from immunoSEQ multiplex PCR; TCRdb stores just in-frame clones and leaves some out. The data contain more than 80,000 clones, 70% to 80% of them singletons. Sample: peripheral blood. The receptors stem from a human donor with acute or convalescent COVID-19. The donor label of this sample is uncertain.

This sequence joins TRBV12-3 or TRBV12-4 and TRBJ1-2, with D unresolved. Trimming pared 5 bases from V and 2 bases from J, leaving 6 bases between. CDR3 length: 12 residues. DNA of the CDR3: TGTGCCAGCAGTCCCGGGAACTATGGCTACACCTTC. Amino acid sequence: CASSPGNYGYTF.

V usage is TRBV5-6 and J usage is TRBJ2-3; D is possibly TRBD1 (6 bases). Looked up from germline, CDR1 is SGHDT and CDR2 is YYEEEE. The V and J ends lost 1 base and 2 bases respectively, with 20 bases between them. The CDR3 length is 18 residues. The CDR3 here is CASSLSDLWTAYTDTQYF. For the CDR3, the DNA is TGTGCCAGCAGCTTGTCAGATCTCTGGACAGCCTACACAGATACGCAGTATTTT.

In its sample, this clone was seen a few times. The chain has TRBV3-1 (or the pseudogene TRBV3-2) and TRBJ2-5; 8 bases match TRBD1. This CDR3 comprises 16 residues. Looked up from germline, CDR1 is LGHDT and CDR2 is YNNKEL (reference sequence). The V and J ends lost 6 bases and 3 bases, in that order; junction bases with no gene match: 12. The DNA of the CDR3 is TGTGCCAGCAGACTAGGGACAGGTATGGATAAAGAGACCCAGTACTTC. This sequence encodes CASRLGTGMDKETQYF.

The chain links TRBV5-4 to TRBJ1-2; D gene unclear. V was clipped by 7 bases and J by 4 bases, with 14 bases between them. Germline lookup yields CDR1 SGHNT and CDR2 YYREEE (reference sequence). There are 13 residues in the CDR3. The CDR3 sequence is CASSAGESYGYTF. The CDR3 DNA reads TGTGCCAGCTCCGCCGGTGAAAGCTATGGCTACACCTTC.

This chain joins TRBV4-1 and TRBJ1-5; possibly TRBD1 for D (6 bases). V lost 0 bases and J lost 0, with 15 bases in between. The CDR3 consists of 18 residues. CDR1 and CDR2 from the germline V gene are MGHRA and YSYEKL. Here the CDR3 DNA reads TGCGCCAGCAGCCAAGATTTCAGGGGCCCAAATAGCAATCAGCCCCAGCATTTT. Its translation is CASSQDFRGPNSNQPQHF.

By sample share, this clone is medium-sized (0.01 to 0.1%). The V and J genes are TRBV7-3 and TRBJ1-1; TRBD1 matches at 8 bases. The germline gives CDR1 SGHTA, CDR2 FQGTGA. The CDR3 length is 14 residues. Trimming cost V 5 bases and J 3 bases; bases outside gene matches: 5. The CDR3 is CASSQTTGDTEAFF. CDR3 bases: TGTGCCAGCAGCCAAACGACAGGGGACACTGAAGCTTTCTTT.

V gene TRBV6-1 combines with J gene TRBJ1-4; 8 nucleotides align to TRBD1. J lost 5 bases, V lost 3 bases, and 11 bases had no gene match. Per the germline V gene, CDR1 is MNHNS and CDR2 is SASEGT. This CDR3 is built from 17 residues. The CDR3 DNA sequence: TGTGCCAGCAGTGACAGGGGGCTCTTGGGGTTAAATGAAAAACTGTTTTTT. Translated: CASSDRGLLGLNEKLFF.

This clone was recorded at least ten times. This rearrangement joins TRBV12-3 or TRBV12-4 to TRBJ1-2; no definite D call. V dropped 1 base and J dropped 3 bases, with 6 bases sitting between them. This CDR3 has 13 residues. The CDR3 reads CASSLVLYYGYTF. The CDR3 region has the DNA TGTGCCAGCAGTTTAGTCCTTTACTATGGCTACACCTTC.

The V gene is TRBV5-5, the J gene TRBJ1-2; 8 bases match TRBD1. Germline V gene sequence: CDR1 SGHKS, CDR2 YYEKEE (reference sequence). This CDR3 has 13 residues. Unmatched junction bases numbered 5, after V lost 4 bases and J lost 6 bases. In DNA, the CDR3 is TGTGCCAGCAGCCGACCAGGGGGCGATGGCTACACCTTC. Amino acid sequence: CASSRPGGDGYTF.

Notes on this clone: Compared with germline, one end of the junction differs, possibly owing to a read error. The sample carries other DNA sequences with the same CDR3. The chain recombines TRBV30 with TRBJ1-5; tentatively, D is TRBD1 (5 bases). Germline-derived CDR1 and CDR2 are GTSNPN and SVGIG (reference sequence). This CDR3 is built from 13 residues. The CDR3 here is CAWSVRGNQPQHF. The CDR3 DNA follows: TGTGCCTGGAGTGTTAGGGGCAACCAGCCCCAGCATTTT.

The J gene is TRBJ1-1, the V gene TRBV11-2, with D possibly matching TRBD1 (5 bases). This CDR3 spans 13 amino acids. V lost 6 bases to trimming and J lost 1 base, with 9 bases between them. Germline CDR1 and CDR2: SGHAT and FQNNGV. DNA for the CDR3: TGTGCCAGCAGTAGAGACAGGAACACTGAAGCTTTCTTT. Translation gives CASSRDRNTEAFF.

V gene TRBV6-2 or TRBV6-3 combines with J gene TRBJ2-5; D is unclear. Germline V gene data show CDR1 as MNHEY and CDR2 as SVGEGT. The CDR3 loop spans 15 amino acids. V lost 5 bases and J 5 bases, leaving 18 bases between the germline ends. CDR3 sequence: CASSTSLRSGETQYF. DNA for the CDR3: TGTGCCAGCAGTACCTCCCTCCGGTCAGGCGAGACCCAGTACTTC.

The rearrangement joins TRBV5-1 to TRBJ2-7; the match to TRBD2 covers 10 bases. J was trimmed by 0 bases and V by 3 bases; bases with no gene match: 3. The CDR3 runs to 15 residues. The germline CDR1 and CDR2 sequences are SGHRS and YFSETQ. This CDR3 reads CASSSGLASSYEQYF. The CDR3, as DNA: TGCGCCAGCAGCTCGGGACTAGCGAGCTCCTACGAGCAGTACTTC.

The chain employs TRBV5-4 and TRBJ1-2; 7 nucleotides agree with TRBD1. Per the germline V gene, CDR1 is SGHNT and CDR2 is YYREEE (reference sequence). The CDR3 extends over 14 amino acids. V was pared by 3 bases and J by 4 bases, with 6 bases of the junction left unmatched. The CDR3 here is CASSSGQTSYGYTF. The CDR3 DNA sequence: TGTGCCAGCAGCTCGGGACAGACTTCCTATGGCTACACCTTC.

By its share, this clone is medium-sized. Here the CDR3 reads CASSVTGTNTGELFF. The CDR3 DNA reads as TGTGCCAGCAGCGTTACAGGGACGAACACCGGGGAGCTGTTTTTT. This chain joins TRBV9 and TRBJ2-2; TRBD1 is a possible D gene (6 bases). The germline gives CDR1 SGDLS, CDR2 YYNGEE. With 2 bases removed from V and 0 bases from J, the gap between germline ends came to 8 bases. The CDR3 totals 15 residues.

The CDR3 protein is CASSQAGDGGKNIQYF. DNA for the CDR3: TGTGCCAGCAGCCAAGCAGGGGACGGCGGCAAAAACATTCAGTACTTC. The chain employs TRBV4-2 and TRBJ2-4, with TRBD1 as a possible D gene (6 bases). This CDR3 region has 16 residues. From germline, CDR1 is LGHNA and CDR2 YNFKEQ. Trimming took 1 base from V and 3 from J, leaving 13 bases between them.

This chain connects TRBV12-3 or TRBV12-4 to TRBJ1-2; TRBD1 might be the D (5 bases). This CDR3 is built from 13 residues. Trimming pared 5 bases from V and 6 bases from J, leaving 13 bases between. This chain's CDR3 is CASSRPTGNGYTF. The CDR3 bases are TGTGCCAGCAGTCGACCTACAGGAAATGGCTACACCTTC.

This chain's CDR3 is CASSLGDGGYSYEQYF. CDR3 in DNA: TGTGCCAGCAGTTTAGGGGACGGGGGGTACTCCTACGAGCAGTACTTC. The genes are TRBV28 and TRBJ2-7; 7 bases are shared with TRBD2. The CDR3 is made up of 16 amino acids. The ends lost 2 bases at V and 0 bases at J; junction bases unmatched: 7. The germline V gene encodes CDR1 MDHEN and CDR2 SYDVKM.

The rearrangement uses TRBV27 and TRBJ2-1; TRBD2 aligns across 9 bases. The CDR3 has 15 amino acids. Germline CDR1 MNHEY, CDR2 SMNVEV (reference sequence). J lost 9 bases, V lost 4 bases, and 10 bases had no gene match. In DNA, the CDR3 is TGTGCCAGCAGTTGGGCCAGCGGGGGGTTTAGTGAGCAGTTCTTC. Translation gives CASSWASGGFSEQFF.